This TCR beta chain was sequenced for a study of cytomegalovirus exposure and HLA in healthy donors. Background on the study: Researchers previously reported finding fewer than 140 million unique TCR beta sequences from about 200 million T cells. Findings of the study overall: 16,951 TCR beta sequences were associated with HLA alleles at 0.05 false discovery rate in a later analysis.

About this clone: Its antigen is not known.

The PCR made use of 60 Vbeta and 13 Jbeta primers. Clones were sequenced by immunoSEQ multiplex PCR, and TCRdb holds only the in-frame ones, with some missing. Of about 67,000 clones listed, about 80% were seen once; the top ten hold roughly 7.7%. The V gene's germline CDR1 is SGHAT and CDR2 FQNNGV. Trimming removed 1 base from V and 4 bases from J; junction bases left unmatched: 2. CDR3 size: 16 residues. The TCR comes from a man aged 60 to 69 in good health and CMV-seropositive. The chain joins TRBV11-2 to TRBJ2-2; the match to TRBD1 covers 11 bases. Source material: PBMCs. The CDR3 here is CASSLGTGGSTGELFF. In DNA, the CDR3 is TGTGCCAGCAGCTTAGGGACAGGGGGCAGCACCGGGGAGCTGTTTTTT. Drawing the rest from reference TRBV11-2 and TRBJ2-2, the complete variable domain is EAGVAQSPRYKIIEKRQSVAFWCNPISGHATLYWYQQILGQGPKLLIQFQNNGVVDDSQLPKDRFSAERLKGVDSTLKIQPAKLEDSAVYLCASSLGTGGSTGELFFGEGSRLTVL.